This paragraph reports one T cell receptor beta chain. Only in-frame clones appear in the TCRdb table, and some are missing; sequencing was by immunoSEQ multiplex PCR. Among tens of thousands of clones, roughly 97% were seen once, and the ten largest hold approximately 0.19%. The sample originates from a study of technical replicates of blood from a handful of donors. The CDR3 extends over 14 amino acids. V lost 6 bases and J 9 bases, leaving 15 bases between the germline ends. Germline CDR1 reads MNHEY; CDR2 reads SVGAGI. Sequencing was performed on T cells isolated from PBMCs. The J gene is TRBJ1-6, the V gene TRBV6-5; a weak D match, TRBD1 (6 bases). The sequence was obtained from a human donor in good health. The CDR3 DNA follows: TGTGCCAGCAGAAGAGGAGGACAGTTTTCACCCCTCCACTTT. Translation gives CASRRGGQFSPLHF.